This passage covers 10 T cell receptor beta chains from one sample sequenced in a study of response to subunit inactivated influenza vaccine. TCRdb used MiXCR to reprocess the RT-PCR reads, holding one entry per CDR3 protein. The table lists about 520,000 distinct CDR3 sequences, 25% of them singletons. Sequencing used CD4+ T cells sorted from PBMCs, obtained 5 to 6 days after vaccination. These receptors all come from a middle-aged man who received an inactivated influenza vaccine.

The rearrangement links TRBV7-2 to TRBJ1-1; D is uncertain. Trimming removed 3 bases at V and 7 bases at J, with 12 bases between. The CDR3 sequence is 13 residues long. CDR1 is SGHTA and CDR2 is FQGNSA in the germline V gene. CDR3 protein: CASSFGGLIEAFF. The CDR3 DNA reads TGTGCCAGCAGCTTTGGAGGGTTAATTGAAGCTTTCTTT.

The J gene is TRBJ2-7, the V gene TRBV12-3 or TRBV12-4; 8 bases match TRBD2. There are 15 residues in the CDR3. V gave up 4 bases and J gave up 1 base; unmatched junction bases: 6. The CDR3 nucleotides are TGTGCCAGCAGTTCAACCGGGACTAGATCCTACGAGCAGTACTTC. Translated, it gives CASSSTGTRSYEQYF.

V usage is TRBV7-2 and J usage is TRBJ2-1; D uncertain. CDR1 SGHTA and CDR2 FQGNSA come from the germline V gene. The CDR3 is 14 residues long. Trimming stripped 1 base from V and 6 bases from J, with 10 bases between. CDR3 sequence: CASSLVISGNEQFF. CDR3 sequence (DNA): TGTGCCAGCAGCTTAGTAATTTCTGGCAATGAGCAGTTCTTC.

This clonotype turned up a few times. Here the CDR3 DNA reads TGTGCCAGCAGCAGCGACAGAGTAATCTATGGCTACACCTTC. Protein sequence: CASSSDRVIYGYTF. The chain recombines TRBV7-2 with TRBJ1-2; possible D gene TRBD1, 5 bases. The CDR3 length is 14 residues. Germline CDR1 SGHTA, CDR2 FQGNSA. Trimming stripped 5 bases from V and 4 bases from J, with 14 bases between.

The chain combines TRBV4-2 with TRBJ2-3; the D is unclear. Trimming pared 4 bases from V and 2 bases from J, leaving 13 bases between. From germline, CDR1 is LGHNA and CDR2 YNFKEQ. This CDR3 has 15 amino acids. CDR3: CASSLRPETTDTQYF. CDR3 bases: TGTGCCAGCAGCCTGCGACCCGAAACCACAGATACGCAGTATTTT.

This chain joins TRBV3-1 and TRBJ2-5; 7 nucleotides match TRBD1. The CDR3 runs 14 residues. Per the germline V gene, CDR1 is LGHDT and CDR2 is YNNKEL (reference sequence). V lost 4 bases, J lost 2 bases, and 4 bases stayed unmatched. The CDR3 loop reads CASSLGQLQETQYF. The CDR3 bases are TGTGCCAGCAGCCTGGGACAGCTTCAAGAGACCCAGTACTTC.

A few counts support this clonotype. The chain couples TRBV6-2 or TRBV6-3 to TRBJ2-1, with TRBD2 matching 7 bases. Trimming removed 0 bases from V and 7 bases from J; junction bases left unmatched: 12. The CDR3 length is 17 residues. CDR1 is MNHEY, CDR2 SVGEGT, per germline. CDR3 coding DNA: TGTGCCAGCAGTTACTCGATAGGGCTAGCGGACAATAATGAGCAGTTCTTC. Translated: CASSYSIGLADNNEQFF.

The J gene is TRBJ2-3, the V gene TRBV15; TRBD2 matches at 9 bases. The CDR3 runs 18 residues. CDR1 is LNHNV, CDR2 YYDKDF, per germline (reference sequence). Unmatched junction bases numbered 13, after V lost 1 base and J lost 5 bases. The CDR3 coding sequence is TGTGCCACCAGCAGAGCTTATCTCGGCGGGGGGGCGGTAGATACGCAGTATTTT. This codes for CATSRAYLGGGAVDTQYF.

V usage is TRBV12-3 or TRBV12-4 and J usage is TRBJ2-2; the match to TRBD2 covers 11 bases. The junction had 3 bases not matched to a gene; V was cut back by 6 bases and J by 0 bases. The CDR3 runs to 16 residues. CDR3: CASRYSGRANTGELFF. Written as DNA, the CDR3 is TGTGCCAGCAGATATAGCGGGAGGGCGAACACCGGGGAGCTGTTTTTT.

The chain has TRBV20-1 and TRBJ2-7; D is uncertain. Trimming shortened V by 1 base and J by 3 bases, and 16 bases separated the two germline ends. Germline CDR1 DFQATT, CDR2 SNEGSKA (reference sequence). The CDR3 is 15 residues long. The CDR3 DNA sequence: TGCAGTGCTAGAGCCCCATCCCTCAGCTACTACGAGCAGTACTTC. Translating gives CSARAPSLSYYEQYF.